This TCR beta chain was obtained from a study of beta chain features in type 1 diabetes. Background on the study: When patients were set against healthy donors, age, gender and cell yields were similar.

Points on this clone: As yet, its antigen is unknown.

Study findings and constraints: Researchers cautioned that cDNA sequencing could over-represent cells with high TCR expression. Shortening that was moderate but significant affected the TCRB CDR3s of Type 1 diabetes patients in all four CD4+ subsets. Naive, central memory and regulatory TCRB repertoires appeared more similar among patients than healthy donors.

Germline CDR1 is MGHRA and CDR2 is YSYEKL. The CDR3 runs 15 residues. J gave up 3 bases and V 5 bases, and 10 bases lay outside the gene matches. Investigators reverse transcribed all isolated RNA, so they sequenced expressed TCRB transcripts. Data came from immunoSEQ multiplex PCR; TCRdb stores just in-frame clones and leaves some out. Here the sample spans over 150,000 clones, approximately 7.8% being singletons. Donors contributed one heparinised blood draw apiece, averaging about 116 mL. Sequences were obtained from central memory CD4+ T cells from blood. The clonotype originates from a middle-aged woman with type 1 diabetes. The chain employs TRBV4-1 and TRBJ2-7; 7 bases fit TRBD2. For the CDR3, the DNA is TGCGCCAGCAGCATGGGCGGGGGTGGTAGCTACGAGCAGTACTTC. Amino acids: CASSMGGGGSYEQYF.